Detailed here is one TCR beta chain. This sample stems from a study of blood T cell repertoires in COVID-19. The table came from immunoSEQ multiplex PCR; TCRdb's copy has only in-frame clones and leaves some out. The sample yields fewer than 60,000 clones, 78% seen once. Germline CDR1 is MGHRA and CDR2 is YSYEKL. The CDR3 totals 17 residues. The J segment lost 5 bases and the V segment lost 4 bases, leaving 13 bases of the junction unmatched. V gene TRBV4-1 combines with J gene TRBJ2-7; 11 bases agree with TRBD2. The TCR was taken from a human donor in a cohort sampled during active COVID-19. Sequences were obtained from peripheral blood. CDR3 region: CASSPRDMTSGNNEQYF. For the CDR3, the DNA is TGCGCCAGCAGCCCTCGAGATATGACTAGCGGGAACAACGAGCAGTACTTC.